These 7 T cell receptor beta chains were sequenced from one sample in a study of OX40 agonist ivuxolimab in advanced cancers. TCRdb's copy holds only in-frame clones and misses some; the assay was immunoSEQ multiplex PCR. The sample includes about 76,000 clones, 85% to 90% seen only once; the top ten take roughly 3.1%. Sequenced material: CD4+ or CD8+ T cells sorted from blood, taken in a trial of the OX40 agonist ivuxolimab. These TCRs come from an adult with an advanced solid tumor such as melanoma, head and neck, liver or kidney cancer.

The rearrangement uses TRBV11-3 and TRBJ1-1; 7 bases are a match to TRBD1. V lost 1 base to trimming and J lost 1 base; unmatched junction nucleotides: 9. Germline CDR1 and CDR2: SGHNT and YENEEA. This CDR3 is built from 17 residues. DNA of the CDR3: TGTGCCAGCAGCTTAGGGTGGTCAGGGGGGGCGAACACTGAAGCTTTCTTT. Translation gives CASSLGWSGGANTEAFF. Complete variable domain (other parts from reference TRBV11-3 and TRBJ1-1): EAGVVQSPRYKIIEKKQPVAFWCNPISGHNTLYWYLQNLGQGPELLIRYENEEAVDDSQLPKDRFSAERLKGVDSTLKIQPAELGDSAVYLCASSLGWSGGANTEAFFGQGTRLTVV.

The V call is TRBV5-4, the J call TRBJ2-1; the D gene could be TRBD1 or TRBD2 (5 bases each). V was pared by 2 bases and J by 0 bases, with 9 bases between. Germline CDR1 SGHNT, CDR2 YYREEE (reference sequence). This CDR3 spans 15 amino acids. The CDR3 loop is CASSFEGTSYNEQFF. DNA of the CDR3: TGTGCCAGCAGCTTCGAGGGGACCTCCTACAATGAGCAGTTCTTC.

This clone occurred a few times. V gene TRBV9 combines with J gene TRBJ2-5, with 8 bases identical to TRBD2. The CDR3 length is 14 residues. Trimming took 3 bases from V and 7 from J; bases not matched to a gene: 8. The germline CDR1 and CDR2 sequences are SGDLS and YYNGEE. The CDR3 is CASSDTGGAGTQYF. The CDR3 coding sequence is TGTGCCAGCAGCGACACCGGGGGGGCGGGGACCCAGTACTTC. Based on the CDR3 plus reference TRBV9 and TRBJ2-5, the full variable domain is DSGVTQTPKHLITATGQRVTLRCSPRSGDLSVYWYQQSLDQGLQFLIQYYNGEERAKGNILERFSAQQFPDLHSELNLSSLELGDSALYFCASSDTGGAGTQYFGPGTRLLVL.

The V and J genes are TRBV19 and TRBJ2-1; D is possibly TRBD1 (6 bases). This CDR3 spans 14 amino acids. Trimming removed 7 bases at V and 4 bases at J, with 14 bases between. Germline CDR1 LNHDA, CDR2 SQIVND (reference sequence). CDR3 protein: CASTRGRGYNEQFF. Written as DNA, the CDR3 is TGTGCCAGTACTCGAGGCAGGGGATACAATGAGCAGTTCTTC.

The chain links TRBV5-6 to TRBJ1-3; D may be TRBD1 (5 bases). The CDR3 length is 17 residues. Trimming cost V 2 bases and J 2 bases, with 17 bases left between them. Germline CDR1 SGHDT, CDR2 YYEEEE. CDR3 in amino acids: CASSFWGSTGPGNTIYF. CDR3 nucleotide sequence: TGTGCCAGCAGCTTCTGGGGCTCTACTGGGCCTGGAAACACCATATATTTT.

V gene TRBV5-1 combines with J gene TRBJ2-5, with 7 bases lining up with TRBD2. The CDR3 spans 15 residues. The ends lost 3 bases at V and 2 bases at J; junction bases unmatched: 7. Germline V gives CDR1 SGHRS, CDR2 YFSETQ. This CDR3 is CASSSNLADQETQYF. CDR3 coding DNA: TGCGCCAGCAGCTCGAATCTAGCGGATCAAGAGACCCAGTACTTC.

The chain combines TRBV6-5 with TRBJ1-3; D gene unclear. The V gene lost 1 base and the J gene lost 1 base, with 8 bases spanning the gap. Germline V gene sequence: CDR1 MNHEY, CDR2 SVGAGI. The CDR3 runs to 15 residues. CDR3: CASSYYEGSGNTIYF. In DNA form, the CDR3 reads TGTGCCAGCAGTTACTACGAAGGGTCTGGAAACACCATATATTTT.